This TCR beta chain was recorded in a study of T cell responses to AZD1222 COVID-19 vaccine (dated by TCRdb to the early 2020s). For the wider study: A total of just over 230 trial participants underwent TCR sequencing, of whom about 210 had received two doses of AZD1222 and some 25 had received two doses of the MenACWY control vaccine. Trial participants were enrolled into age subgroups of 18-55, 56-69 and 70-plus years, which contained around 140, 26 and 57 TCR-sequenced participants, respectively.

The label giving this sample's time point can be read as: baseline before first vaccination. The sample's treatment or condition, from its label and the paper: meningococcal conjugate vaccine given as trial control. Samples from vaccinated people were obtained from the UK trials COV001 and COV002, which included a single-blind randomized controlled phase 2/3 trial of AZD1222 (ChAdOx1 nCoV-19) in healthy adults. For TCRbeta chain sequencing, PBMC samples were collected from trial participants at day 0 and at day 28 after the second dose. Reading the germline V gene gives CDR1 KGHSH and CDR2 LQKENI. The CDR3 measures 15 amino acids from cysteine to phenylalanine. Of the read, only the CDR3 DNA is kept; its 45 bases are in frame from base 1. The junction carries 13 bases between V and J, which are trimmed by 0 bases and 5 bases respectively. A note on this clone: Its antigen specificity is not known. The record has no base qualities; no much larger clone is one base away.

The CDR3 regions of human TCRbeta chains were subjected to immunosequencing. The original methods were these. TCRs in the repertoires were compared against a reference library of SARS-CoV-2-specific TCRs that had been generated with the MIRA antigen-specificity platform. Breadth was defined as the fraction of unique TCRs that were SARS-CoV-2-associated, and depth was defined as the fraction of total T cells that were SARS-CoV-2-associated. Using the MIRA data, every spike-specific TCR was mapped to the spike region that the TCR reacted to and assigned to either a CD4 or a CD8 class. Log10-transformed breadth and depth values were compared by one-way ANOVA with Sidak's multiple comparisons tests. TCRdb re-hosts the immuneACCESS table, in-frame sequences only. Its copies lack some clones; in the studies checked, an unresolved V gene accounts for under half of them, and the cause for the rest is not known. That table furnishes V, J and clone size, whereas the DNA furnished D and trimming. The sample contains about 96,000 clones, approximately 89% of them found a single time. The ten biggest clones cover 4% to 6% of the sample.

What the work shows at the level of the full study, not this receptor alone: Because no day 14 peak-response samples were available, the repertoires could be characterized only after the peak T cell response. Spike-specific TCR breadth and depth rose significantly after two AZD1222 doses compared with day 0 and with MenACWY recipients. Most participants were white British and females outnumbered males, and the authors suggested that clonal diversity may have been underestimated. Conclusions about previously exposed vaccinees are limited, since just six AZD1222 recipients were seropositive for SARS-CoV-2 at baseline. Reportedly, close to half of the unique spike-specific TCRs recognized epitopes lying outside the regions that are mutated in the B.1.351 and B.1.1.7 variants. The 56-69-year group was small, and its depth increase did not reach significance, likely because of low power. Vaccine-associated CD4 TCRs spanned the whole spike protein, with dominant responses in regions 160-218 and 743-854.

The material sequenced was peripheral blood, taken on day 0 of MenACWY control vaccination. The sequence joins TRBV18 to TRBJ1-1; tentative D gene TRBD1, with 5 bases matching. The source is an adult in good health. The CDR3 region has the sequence CASSPPNGEGTEAFF. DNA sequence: TGTGCCAGCTCACCACCGAATGGGGAGGGGACTGAAGCTTTCTTT.